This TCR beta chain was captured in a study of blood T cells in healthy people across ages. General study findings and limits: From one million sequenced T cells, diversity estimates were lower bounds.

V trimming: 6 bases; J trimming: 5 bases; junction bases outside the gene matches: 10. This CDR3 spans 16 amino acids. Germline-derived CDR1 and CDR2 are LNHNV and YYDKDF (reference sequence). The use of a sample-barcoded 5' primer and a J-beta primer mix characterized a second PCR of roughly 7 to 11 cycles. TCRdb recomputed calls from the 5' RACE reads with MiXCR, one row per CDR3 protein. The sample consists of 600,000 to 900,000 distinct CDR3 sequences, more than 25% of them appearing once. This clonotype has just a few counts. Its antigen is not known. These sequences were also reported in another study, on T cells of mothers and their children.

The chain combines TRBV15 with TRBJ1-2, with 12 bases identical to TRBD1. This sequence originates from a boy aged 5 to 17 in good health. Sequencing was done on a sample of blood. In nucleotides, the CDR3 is TGTGCCACCAGTAGGGACAGGGGGCTTCCGAGATATGGCTACACCTTC. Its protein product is CATSRDRGLPRYGYTF.